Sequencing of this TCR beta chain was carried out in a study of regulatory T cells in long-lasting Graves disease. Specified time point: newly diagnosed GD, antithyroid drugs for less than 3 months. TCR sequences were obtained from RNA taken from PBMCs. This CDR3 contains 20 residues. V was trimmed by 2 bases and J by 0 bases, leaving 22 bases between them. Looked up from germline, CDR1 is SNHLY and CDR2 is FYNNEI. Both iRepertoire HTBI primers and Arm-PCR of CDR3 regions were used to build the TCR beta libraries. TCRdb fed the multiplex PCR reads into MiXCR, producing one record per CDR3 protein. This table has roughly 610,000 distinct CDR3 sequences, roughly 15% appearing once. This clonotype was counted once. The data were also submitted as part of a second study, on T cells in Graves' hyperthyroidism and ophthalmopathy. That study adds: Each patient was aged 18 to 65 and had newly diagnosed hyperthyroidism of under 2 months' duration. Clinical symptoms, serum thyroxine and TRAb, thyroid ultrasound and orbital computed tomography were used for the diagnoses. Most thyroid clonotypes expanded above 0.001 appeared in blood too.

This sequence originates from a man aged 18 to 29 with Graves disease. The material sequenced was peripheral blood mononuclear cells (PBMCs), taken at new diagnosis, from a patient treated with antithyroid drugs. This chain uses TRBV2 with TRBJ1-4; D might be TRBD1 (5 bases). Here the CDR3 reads CASSEYFGARGAATNEKLFF. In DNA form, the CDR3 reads TGTGCCAGCAGTGAATATTTTGGGGCTCGGGGTGCGGCAACTAATGAAAAACTGTTTTTT.